These 4 T cell receptor beta chains were sequenced from one sample in a study of control samples from healthy donors and cancer patients. Using immunoSEQ multiplex PCR, the repertoire was profiled, and TCRdb retains in-frame clones only, with some absent. The sample includes 140,000 or so clones, 91% of them seen just once. Sequencing was performed on blood. Every receptor here comes from a man aged 25 to 40 in good health.

The chain is built from TRBV6-5 and TRBJ1-6; tentative D call: TRBD1 (5 bases). Trimming pared 7 bases from V and 7 bases from J, leaving 17 bases between. The CDR3 totals 15 residues. The germline V gene encodes CDR1 MNHEY and CDR2 SVGAGI. For the CDR3, the DNA is TGTGCCAGCACCTCCAACAGGAACACCAATTCACCCCTCCACTTT. Translation: CASTSNRNTNSPLHF.

The V call is TRBV25-1, the J call TRBJ1-3; unclear D gene. V lost 1 base and J 6 bases, leaving 7 bases between the germline ends. The CDR3 spans 13 residues. Per the germline V gene, CDR1 is MGHDK and CDR2 is SYGVNS. The CDR3 protein is CASSESNENTIYF. CDR3 sequence (DNA): TGTGCCAGCAGTGAATCCAACGAAAACACCATATATTTT.

The genes are TRBV11-3 and TRBJ2-2; 12 bases line up with TRBD1. Germline V CDR1 and CDR2: SGHNT, YENEEA. With V trimmed by 5 bases and J by 7 bases, 5 bases remained unmatched. The CDR3 contains 15 residues. The CDR3 nucleotides are TGTGCCAGCAGCCAGGGACAGGGGGCCGGCGGGGAGCTGTTTTTT. Protein sequence: CASSQGQGAGGELFF.

The chain links TRBV7-6 to TRBJ2-1, with TRBD1 identical over 8 bases. Trimming cost V 5 bases and J 8 bases; bases outside gene matches: 5. Germline V CDR1 and CDR2: SGHVS, FNYEAQ. CDR3 length: 13 amino acids. CDR3 in DNA: TGTGCCAGCAGCCGGAACAGGGGGGATGAGCAGTTCTTC. Amino acids: CASSRNRGDEQFF.